These 21 T cell receptor beta chains were sequenced from one sample in a study of T-cell memory formation after mild COVID-19. One entry per CDR3 protein results from TCRdb running MiXCR on the 5' RACE reads. The sample records 350,000 to 450,000 distinct CDR3 sequences, approximately 15% being singletons. Sequencing was performed on PBMCs or a T cell subset sorted from them (not recorded which). All receptors come from a young man who had mild COVID-19 (a few samples of this study predate the infection). Cell type and time point are not known.

The rearrangement links TRBV4-1 to TRBJ2-2; D unresolved. The CDR3 consists of 17 residues. The germline V and J ends were trimmed by 2 bases and 1 base, with 14 bases remaining between them. Germline-derived CDR1 and CDR2 are MGHRA and YSYEKL. The CDR3 loop reads CASSQSLSNLNTGELFF. DNA of the CDR3: TGCGCCAGCAGCCAATCCCTTAGTAATTTGAACACCGGGGAGCTGTTTTTT.

J is TRBJ2-3 and V is TRBV12-3 or TRBV12-4; D is possibly TRBD2 (6 bases). The CDR3 runs 15 residues. Trimming took off 5 bases at V and 3 bases at J, with 15 bases between the two ends. The CDR3 sequence: CASSKVGGGTDTQYF. Here the CDR3 DNA reads TGTGCCAGCAGTAAGGTGGGCGGAGGGACAGATACGCAGTATTTT.

The chain combines TRBV4-1 with TRBJ2-2; D may match TRBD1 or TRBD2 (5 bases each). Germline V CDR1 and CDR2: MGHRA, YSYEKL. The CDR3 length is 15 residues. Trimming removed 1 base from V and 4 bases from J, with 10 bases in between. The CDR3 protein is CASSQVVGATGELFF. CDR3 nucleotide sequence: TGCGCCAGCAGCCAAGTTGTCGGGGCCACCGGGGAGCTGTTTTTT.

This clonotype was observed a few times. The V call is TRBV7-8, the J call TRBJ2-7, with D perhaps TRBD1 or TRBD2 (6 bases each). This CDR3 is built from 15 residues. Trimming took 5 bases from V and 6 from J, leaving 20 bases between them. The germline V gene encodes CDR1 SGHVS and CDR2 FQNEAQ. The CDR3 sequence: CASSNHGGRVREQYV. CDR3 DNA sequence: TGTGCCAGCAGCAACCACGGGGGCCGGGTTCGCGAGCAGTACGTC.

The sample holds a few counts of this clonotype. The chain recombines TRBV4-1 with TRBJ2-5, with 7 nucleotides matching TRBD2. The CDR3 sequence is 14 residues long. Germline V lookup: CDR1 MGHRA, CDR2 YSYEKL. Trimming at V came to 6 bases and at J to 3 bases, leaving 7 bases not matched to a gene. Here the CDR3 DNA reads TGCGCCAGCAGAGCACTAGCGAATGAAGAGACCCAGTACTTC. Protein product: CASRALANEETQYF.

This chain joins TRBV5-1 and TRBJ2-1; tentatively, D is TRBD1 (6 bases). The CDR3 sequence is 14 residues long. Germline lookup yields CDR1 SGHRS and CDR2 YFSETQ. The germline V and J ends were trimmed by 1 base and 8 bases, with 13 bases remaining between them. CDR3 coding DNA: TGCGCCAGCAGCTTGACGCTAAACAGGGATGAGCAGTTCTTC. This gives the protein CASSLTLNRDEQFF. The full variable domain, with the rest looked up from reference TRBV5-1 and TRBJ2-1, is KAGVTQTPRYLIKTRGQQVTLSCSPISGHRSVSWYQQTPGQGLQFLFEYFSETQRNKGNFPGRFSGRQFSNSRSEMNVSTLELGDSALYLCASSLTLNRDEQFFGPGTRLTVL.

This clonotype was seen only a few times. The CDR3 region has the DNA TGCGCCAGCAGCCCCGGAGCACAGGGAAGGGGGACCGGGGAGCTGTTTTTT. Amino acids: CASSPGAQGRGTGELFF. V usage is TRBV4-3 and J usage is TRBJ2-2, with TRBD1 as a possible D gene (6 bases). V was trimmed by 4 bases and J by 5 bases, leaving 20 bases between them. CDR3 size: 17 residues. The germline CDR1 and CDR2 sequences are LGHNA and YSLEER.

This clonotype was picked up a small number of times. The rearrangement joins TRBV4-3 to TRBJ2-1, with TRBD2 matching 12 bases. The CDR3 totals 17 residues. The germline V gene has CDR1 LGHNA and CDR2 YSLEER. Germline trimming cut 0 bases from V and 6 bases from J; bases unmatched to any gene: 6. The CDR3 nucleotides read TGCGCCAGCAGCCAAGACCTAGCGGGGGGGCGTCCCAATGAGCAGTTCTTC. Encoded protein: CASSQDLAGGRPNEQFF.

This clonotype showed up just a few times. This sequence joins TRBV4-1 and TRBJ2-3; D is undetermined. V was pared by 0 bases and J by 0 bases, with 10 bases between. The CDR3 length is 16 residues. Germline loops: CDR1 MGHRA, CDR2 YSYEKL. The CDR3 is CASSQDSPRSTDTQYF. The CDR3 nucleotides read TGCGCCAGCAGCCAAGATTCCCCCAGGAGCACAGATACGCAGTATTTT.

The gene calls are TRBV12-3 or TRBV12-4 and TRBJ2-7; possible D gene TRBD1, 6 bases. This CDR3 contains 15 residues. Trimming cost V 5 bases and J 6 bases, with 20 bases left between them. This CDR3 reads CASSPRTVGAGEQYF. The CDR3 nucleotides read TGTGCCAGCAGTCCACGGACAGTGGGCGCCGGCGAGCAGTACTTC.

This clonotype was counted only a few times. The CDR3 is CSALYAGDRENQPQHF. The CDR3 region has the DNA TGCAGTGCCCTCTACGCTGGGGACAGGGAAAATCAGCCCCAGCATTTT. This sequence joins TRBV20-1 and TRBJ1-5, with TRBD1 matching over 9 bases. Unmatched junction bases numbered 13, after V lost 6 bases and J lost 4 bases. This CDR3 contains 16 residues. Germline V lookup: CDR1 DFQATT, CDR2 SNEGSKA (reference sequence).

This chain links TRBV28 with TRBJ1-2; D remains ambiguous. The germline V gene encodes CDR1 MDHEN and CDR2 SYDVKM. CDR3 length: 13 residues. V lost 6 bases and J 4 bases, leaving 12 bases between the germline ends. The CDR3 region has the DNA TGTGCCAGCAGCCCTGGTGGCTTCTATGGCTACACCTTC. Translated: CASSPGGFYGYTF.

The chain carries TRBV4-2 and TRBJ2-3; 12 nucleotides agree with TRBD2. J gave up 6 bases and V 3 bases, and 13 bases lay outside the gene matches. Germline CDR1 LGHNA, CDR2 YNFKEQ. The CDR3 has 18 amino acids. CDR3 protein: CASSQTVGLAGGPDTQYF. CDR3 nucleotides: TGTGCCAGCAGCCAGACCGTGGGGCTAGCGGGGGGGCCGGATACGCAGTATTTT.

A few counts support this clonotype. The CDR3 nucleotides read TGCGCCAGCAGCTTGGAACCAAGTACCGGCTACCTTGCCTACGAGCAGTACTTC. This codes for CASSLEPSTGYLAYEQYF. The chain combines TRBV5-1 with TRBJ2-7, with no clear D. V dropped 0 bases and J dropped 2 bases, with 21 bases sitting between them. This CDR3 is built from 18 residues. CDR1 and CDR2 from the germline V gene are SGHRS and YFSETQ.

This clonotype has more than one count but fewer than ten. The CDR3 sequence: CATSRGGGPTDTQYF. The CDR3 region has the DNA TGTGCCACCAGTCGAGGAGGCGGACCCACAGATACGCAGTATTTT. The chain is built from TRBV24-1 and TRBJ2-3; TRBD2 is a possible D gene (5 bases). The length of the CDR3 is 15 residues. The V end was cut by 6 bases, the J end by 2 bases, with 14 bases between. Germline CDR1 is KGHDR and CDR2 is SFDVKD.

A few counts support this clonotype. This sequence joins TRBV5-4 and TRBJ2-1, with 14 bases lining up with TRBD2. The CDR3 has 15 residues. Germline CDR1 reads SGHNT; CDR2 reads YYREEE (reference sequence). The V and J ends lost 2 bases and 10 bases, in that order; junction bases with no gene match: 5. CDR3 nucleotide sequence: TGTGCCAGCAGCTTAAGACTAGCGGGGGGGCTGGAGCAGTTCTTC. Protein: CASSLRLAGGLEQFF.

The chain couples TRBV7-6 to TRBJ2-3, with 13 bases matching TRBD2. From germline, CDR1 is SGHVS and CDR2 FNYEAQ. V lost 8 bases, J lost 2 bases, and 10 bases stayed unmatched. The CDR3 is made up of 17 amino acids. The CDR3 region has the DNA TGTGCCAGCCAAATAGGGGGGACTAGCGGGGCCACAGATACGCAGTATTTT. Translating gives CASQIGGTSGATDTQYF.

In its sample, this clonotype was seen many times. The V and J genes are TRBV7-6 and TRBJ2-1; 7 bases match TRBD2. CDR3 size: 15 residues. Germline V CDR1 and CDR2: SGHVS, FNYEAQ. V lost 1 base, J lost 3 bases, and 3 bases stayed unmatched. The CDR3 region has the DNA TGTGCCAGCAGCTTAGGCGGGAGCTACTACAATGAGCAGTTCTTC. Its protein product is CASSLGGSYYNEQFF.

Ten or more counts support this clonotype. CDR3 residues: CSVEDRSTDTQYF. DNA of the CDR3: TGCAGCGTTGAAGATAGGAGCACAGATACGCAGTATTTT. The chain has TRBV29-1 and TRBJ2-3; D gene uncertain. Trimming stripped 0 bases from V and 0 bases from J, with 4 bases between. This CDR3 spans 13 amino acids. CDR1 SQVTM and CDR2 ANQGSEA come from the germline V gene.

The J gene is TRBJ1-1, the V gene TRBV12-3 or TRBV12-4, with D maybe TRBD1 (5 bases). The CDR3 sequence is 15 residues long. Trimming removed 6 bases from V and 4 bases from J, with 18 bases in between. The CDR3 spells CASRPAGLGSTEAFF. CDR3 coding DNA: TGTGCCAGCAGGCCCGCGGGGCTCGGGAGCACTGAAGCTTTCTTT.

This clonotype was picked up many times. The rearrangement uses TRBV20-1 and TRBJ1-2, with D possibly TRBD1 on 5 matching bases. The CDR3 consists of 13 residues. Germline CDR1 and CDR2: DFQATT and SNEGSKA (reference sequence). Trimming removed 3 bases from V and 8 bases from J, with 16 bases in between. CDR3 DNA: TGCAGTGCTAGGGGAGACAGTGGGCAGGGCTACACCTTC. Amino acid sequence: CSARGDSGQGYTF.